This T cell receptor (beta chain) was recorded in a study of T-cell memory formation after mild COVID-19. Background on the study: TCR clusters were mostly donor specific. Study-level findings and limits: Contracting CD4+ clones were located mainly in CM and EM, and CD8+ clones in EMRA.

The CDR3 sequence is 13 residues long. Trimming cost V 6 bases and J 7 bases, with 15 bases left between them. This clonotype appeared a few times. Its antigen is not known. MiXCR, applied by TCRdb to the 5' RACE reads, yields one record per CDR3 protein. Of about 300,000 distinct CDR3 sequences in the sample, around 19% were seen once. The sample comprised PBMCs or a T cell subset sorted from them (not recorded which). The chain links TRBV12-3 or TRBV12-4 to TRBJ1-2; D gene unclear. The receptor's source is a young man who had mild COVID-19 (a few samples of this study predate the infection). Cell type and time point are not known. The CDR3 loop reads CASSHGESLGYTF. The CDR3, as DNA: TGTGCCAGCAGCCACGGTGAATCTCTTGGCTACACCTTC.